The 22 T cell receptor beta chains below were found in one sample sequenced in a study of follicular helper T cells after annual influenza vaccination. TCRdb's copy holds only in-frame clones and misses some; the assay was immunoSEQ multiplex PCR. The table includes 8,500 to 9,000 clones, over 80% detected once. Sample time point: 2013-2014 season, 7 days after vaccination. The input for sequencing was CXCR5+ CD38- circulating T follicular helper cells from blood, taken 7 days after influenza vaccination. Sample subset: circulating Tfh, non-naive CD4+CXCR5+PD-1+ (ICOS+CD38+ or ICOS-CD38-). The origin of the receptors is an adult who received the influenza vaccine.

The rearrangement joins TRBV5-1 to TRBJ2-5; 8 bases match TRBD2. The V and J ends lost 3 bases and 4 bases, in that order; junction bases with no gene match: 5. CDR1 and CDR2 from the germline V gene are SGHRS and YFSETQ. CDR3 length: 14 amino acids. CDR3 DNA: TGCGCCAGCAGCTCGGGACTAGGTTTAGAGACCCAGTACTTC. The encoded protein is CASSSGLGLETQYF.

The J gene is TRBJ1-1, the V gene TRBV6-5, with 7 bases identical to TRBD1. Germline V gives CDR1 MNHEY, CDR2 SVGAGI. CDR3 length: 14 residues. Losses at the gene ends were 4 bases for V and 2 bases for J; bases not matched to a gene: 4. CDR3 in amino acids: CASSLTGINTEAFF. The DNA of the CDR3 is TGTGCCAGCAGTTTGACAGGGATCAACACTGAAGCTTTCTTT.

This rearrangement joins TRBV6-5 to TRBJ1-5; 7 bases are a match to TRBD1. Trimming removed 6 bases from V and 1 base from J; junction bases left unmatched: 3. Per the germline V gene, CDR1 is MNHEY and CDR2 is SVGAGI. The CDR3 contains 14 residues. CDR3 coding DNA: TGTGCCAGCAGCGCAGGGGGAAGCAATCAGCCCCAGCATTTT. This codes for CASSAGGSNQPQHF.

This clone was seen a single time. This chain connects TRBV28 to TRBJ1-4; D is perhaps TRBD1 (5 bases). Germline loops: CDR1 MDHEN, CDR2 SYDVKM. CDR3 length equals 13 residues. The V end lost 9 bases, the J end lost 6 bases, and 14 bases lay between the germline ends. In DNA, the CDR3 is TGTGCCAGTAATGCAGGGTTTTATGAAAAACTGTTTTTT. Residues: CASNAGFYEKLFF.

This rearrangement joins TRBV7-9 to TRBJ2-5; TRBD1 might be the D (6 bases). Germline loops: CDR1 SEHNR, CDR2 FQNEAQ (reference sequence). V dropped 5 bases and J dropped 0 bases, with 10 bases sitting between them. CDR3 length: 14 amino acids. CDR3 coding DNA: TGTGCCAGCAGCCCCGGGACAAACCAAGAGACCCAGTACTTC. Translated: CASSPGTNQETQYF.

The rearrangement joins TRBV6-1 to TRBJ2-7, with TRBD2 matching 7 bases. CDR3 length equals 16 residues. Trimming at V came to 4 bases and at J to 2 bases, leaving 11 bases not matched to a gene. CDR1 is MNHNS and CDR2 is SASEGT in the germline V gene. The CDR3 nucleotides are TGTGCCAGCAGTGGGCACACGGGGCGGGAGACCTACGAGCAGTACTTC. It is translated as CASSGHTGRETYEQYF.

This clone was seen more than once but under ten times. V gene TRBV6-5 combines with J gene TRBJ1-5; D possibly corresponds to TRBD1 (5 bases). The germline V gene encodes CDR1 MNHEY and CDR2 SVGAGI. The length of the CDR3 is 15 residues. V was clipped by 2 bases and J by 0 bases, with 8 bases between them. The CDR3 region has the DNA TGTGCCAGCAGTTACGACAGAAATAGCAATCAGCCCCAGCATTTT. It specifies CASSYDRNSNQPQHF.

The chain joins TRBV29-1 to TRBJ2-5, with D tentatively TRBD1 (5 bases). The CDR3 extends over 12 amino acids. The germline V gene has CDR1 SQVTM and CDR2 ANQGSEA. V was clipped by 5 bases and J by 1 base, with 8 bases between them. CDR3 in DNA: TGCAGCGTTACTGACAGCCAAGAGACCCAGTACTTC. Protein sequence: CSVTDSQETQYF.

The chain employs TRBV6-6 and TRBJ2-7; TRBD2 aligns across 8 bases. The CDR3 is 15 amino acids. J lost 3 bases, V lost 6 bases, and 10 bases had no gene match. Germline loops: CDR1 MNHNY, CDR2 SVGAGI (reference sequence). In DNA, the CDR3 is TGTGCCAGCAGCCCGGGGGGGGAGGGCCACTACGAGCAGTACTTC. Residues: CASSPGGEGHYEQYF.

CDR3 bases: TGCGCCAGCAGTGAGAACAGAGCTGGAAACACCATATATTTT. This translates into CASSENRAGNTIYF. V and J are TRBV10-1 and TRBJ1-3; D gene ambiguous. This CDR3 spans 14 amino acids. V lost 2 bases, J lost 2 bases, and 7 bases lay in between. Per germline, CDR1 WNHNN and CDR2 SYGVQD (reference sequence).

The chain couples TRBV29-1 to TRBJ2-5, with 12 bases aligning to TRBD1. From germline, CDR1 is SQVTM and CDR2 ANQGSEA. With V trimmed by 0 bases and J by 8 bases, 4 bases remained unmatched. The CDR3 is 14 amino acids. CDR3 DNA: TGCAGCGTTGAAGAAGGGACAGGGGGCGGAACCCAGTACTTC. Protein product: CSVEEGTGGGTQYF.

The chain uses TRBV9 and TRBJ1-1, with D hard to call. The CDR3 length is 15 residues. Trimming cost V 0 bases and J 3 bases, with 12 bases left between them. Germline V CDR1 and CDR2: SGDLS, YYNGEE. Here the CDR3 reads CASSVGVTVDTEAFF. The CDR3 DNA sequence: TGTGCCAGCAGCGTAGGCGTCACGGTAGACACTGAAGCTTTCTTT.

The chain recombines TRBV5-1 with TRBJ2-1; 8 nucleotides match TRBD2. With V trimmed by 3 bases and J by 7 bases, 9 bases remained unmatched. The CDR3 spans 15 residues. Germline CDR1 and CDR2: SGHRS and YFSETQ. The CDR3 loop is CASSSIAGGRNEQFF. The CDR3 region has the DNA TGCGCCAGCAGCTCGATCGCGGGAGGTAGAAATGAGCAGTTCTTC.

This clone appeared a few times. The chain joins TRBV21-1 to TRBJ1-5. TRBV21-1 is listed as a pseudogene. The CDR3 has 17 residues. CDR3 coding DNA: TGTGCCAGCAGTGAATCGATAGCTACATTGGCTCATCAGCCCCAGCATTTT. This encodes CASSESIATLAHQPQHF.

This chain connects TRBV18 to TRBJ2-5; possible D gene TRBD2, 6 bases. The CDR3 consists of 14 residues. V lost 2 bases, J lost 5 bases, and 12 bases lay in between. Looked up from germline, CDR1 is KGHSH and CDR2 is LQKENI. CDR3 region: CASSPGGGVETQYF. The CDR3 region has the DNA TGTGCCAGCTCACCAGGTGGAGGGGTTGAGACCCAGTACTTC.

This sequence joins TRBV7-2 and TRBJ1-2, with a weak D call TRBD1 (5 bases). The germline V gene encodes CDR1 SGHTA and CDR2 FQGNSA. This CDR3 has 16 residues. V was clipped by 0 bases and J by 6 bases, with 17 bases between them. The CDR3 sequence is CASSLATPPRVNGYTF. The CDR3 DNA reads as TGTGCCAGCAGCTTAGCAACCCCCCCCAGGGTGAATGGCTACACCTTC.

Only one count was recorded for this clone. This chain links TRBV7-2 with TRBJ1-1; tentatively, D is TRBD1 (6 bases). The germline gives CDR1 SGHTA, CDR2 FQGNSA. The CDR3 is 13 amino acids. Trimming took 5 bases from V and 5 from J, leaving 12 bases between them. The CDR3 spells CASSRGRRTEAFF. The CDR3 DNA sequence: TGTGCCAGCAGCCGGGGGCGGAGGACTGAAGCTTTCTTT.

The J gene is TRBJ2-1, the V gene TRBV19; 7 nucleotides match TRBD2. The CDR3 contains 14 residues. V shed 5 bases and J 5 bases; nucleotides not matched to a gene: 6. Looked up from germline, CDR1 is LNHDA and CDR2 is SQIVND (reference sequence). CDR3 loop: CASSVAGTNNEQFF. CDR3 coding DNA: TGTGCCAGTAGTGTCGCTGGGACTAACAATGAGCAGTTCTTC.

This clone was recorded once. The CDR3 sequence: CASSPRGSGTGASYEQYF. The CDR3 DNA reads TGTGCCAGCTCACCAAGGGGCTCGGGCACAGGGGCTTCCTACGAGCAGTACTTC. The chain uses TRBV18 and TRBJ2-7, with 7 positions matching TRBD1. Unmatched junction bases numbered 14, after V lost 2 bases and J lost 1 base. The germline gives CDR1 KGHSH, CDR2 LQKENI. CDR3 length: 18 amino acids.

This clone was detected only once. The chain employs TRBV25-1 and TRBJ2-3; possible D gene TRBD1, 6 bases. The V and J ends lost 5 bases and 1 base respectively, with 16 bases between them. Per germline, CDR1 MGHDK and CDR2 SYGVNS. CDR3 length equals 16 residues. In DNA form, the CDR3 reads TGTGCCAGCAGTCGACATACAGGGTTAGGCACAGATACGCAGTATTTT. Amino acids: CASSRHTGLGTDTQYF. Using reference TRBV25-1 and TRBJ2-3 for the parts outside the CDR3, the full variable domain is EADIYQTPRYLVIGTGKKITLECSQTMGHDKMYWYQQDPGMELHLIHYSYGVNSTEKGDLSSESTVSRIRTEHFPLTLESARPSHTSQYLCASSRHTGLGTDTQYFGPGTRLTVL.

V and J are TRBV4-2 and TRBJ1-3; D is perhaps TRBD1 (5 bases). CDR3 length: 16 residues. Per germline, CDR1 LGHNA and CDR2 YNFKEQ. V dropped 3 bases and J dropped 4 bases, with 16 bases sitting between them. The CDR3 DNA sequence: TGTGCCAGCAGCCAGGCGCCTCAGGGTTCGGGAAACACCATATATTTT. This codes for CASSQAPQGSGNTIYF.

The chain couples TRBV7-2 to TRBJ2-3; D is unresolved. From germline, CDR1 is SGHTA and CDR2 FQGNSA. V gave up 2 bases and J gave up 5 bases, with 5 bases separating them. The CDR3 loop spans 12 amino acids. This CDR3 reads CASSLKGDTQYF. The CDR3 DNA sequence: TGTGCCAGCAGCTTAAAGGGAGATACGCAGTATTTT.